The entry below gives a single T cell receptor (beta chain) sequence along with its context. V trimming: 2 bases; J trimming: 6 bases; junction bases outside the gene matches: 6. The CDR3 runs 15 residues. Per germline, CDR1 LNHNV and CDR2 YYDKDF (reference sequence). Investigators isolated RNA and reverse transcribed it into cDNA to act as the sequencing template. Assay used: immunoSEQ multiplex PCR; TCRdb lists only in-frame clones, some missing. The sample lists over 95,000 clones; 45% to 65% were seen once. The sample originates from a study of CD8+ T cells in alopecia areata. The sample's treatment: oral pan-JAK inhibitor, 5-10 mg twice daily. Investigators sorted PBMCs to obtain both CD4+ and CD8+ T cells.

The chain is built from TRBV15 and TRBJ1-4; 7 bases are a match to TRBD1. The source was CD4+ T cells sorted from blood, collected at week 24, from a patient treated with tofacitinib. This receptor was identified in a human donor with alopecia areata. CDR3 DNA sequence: TGTGCCACCAGCAGACCCGGGACAGATGATGAAAAACTGTTTTTT. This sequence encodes CATSRPGTDDEKLFF.